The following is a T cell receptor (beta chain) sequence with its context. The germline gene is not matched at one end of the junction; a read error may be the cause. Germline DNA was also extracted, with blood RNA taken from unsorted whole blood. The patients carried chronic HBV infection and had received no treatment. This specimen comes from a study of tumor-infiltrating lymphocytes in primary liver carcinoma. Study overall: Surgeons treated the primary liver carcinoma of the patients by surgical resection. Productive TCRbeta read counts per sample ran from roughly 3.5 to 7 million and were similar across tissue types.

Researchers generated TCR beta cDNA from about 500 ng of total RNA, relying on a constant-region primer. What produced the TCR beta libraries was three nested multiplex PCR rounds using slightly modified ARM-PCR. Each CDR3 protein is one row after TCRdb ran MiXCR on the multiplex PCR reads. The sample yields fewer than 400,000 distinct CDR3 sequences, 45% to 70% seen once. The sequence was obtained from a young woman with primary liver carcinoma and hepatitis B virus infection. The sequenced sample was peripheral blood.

DNA of the CDR3: TGCGCCGGCAGCCAAGATTTTATATCACCCGGGACCTACAATGAGCAGTTCTTC. Translating it yields CAGSQDFISPGTYNEQFF. V gene TRBV4-3 combines with J gene TRBJ2-1; tentative D call: TRBD2 (5 bases). The V gene's germline CDR1 is LGHNA and CDR2 YSLEER. The CDR3 is 18 amino acids.